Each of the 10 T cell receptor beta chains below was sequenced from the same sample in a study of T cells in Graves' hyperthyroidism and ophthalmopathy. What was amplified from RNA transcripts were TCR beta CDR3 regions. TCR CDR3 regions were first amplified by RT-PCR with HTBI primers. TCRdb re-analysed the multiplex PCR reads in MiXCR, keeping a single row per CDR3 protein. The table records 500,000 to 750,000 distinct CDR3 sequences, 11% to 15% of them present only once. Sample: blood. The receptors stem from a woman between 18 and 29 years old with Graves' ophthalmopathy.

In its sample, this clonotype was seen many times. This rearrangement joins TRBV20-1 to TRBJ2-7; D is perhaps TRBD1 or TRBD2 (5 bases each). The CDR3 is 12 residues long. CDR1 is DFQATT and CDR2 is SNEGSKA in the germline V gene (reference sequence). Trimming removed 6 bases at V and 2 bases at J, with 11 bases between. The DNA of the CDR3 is TGCAGTGCCCGGGACGGCGCCTACGAGCAGTACTTC. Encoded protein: CSARDGAYEQYF.

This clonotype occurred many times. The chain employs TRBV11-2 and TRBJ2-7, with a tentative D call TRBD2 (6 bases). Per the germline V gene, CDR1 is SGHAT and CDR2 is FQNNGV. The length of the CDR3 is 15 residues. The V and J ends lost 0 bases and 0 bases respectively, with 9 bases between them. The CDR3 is CASSLDPGSSYEQYF. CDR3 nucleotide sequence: TGTGCCAGCAGCTTAGATCCCGGGAGCTCCTACGAGCAGTACTTC.

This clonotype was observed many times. The chain's CDR3 is CASSSLDRGRTDTQYF. In nucleotides, the CDR3 is TGTGCCAGCAGCTCCCTCGACAGGGGTCGCACAGATACGCAGTATTTT. The rearrangement joins TRBV28 to TRBJ2-3; 8 bases fit TRBD1. Germline V CDR1 and CDR2: MDHEN, SYDVKM. The junction had 9 bases not matched to a gene; V was cut back by 6 bases and J by 1 base. This CDR3 is 16 amino acids long.

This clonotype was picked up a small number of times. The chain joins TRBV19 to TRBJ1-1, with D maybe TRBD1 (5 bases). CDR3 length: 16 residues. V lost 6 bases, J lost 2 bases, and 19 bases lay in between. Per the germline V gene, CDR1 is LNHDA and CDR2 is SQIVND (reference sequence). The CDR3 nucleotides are TGTGCCAGTAGGGATCCCTCATCAGGGAAAAACACTGAAGCTTTCTTT. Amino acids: CASRDPSSGKNTEAFF.

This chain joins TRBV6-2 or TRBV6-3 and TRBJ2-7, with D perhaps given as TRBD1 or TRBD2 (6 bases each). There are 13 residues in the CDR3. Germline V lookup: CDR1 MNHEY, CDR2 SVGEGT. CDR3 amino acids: CAGGNGRLYEQYF. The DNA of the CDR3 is TGTGCAGGGGGGAATGGGCGACTCTACGAGCAGTACTTC.

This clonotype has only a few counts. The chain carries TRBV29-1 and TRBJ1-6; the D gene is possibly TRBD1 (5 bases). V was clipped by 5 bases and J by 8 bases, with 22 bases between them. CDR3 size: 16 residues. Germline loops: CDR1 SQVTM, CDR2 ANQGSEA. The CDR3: CSVRPPRDPEDSPLHF. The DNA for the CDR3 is TGCAGCGTTAGGCCTCCCCGGGACCCCGAGGATTCACCCCTCCACTTT.

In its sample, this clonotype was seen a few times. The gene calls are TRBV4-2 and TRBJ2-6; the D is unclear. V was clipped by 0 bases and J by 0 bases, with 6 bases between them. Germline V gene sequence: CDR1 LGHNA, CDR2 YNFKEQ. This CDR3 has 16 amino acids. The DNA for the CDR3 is TGTGCCAGCAGCCAAGACTCTTACTCTGGGGCCAACGTCCTGACTTTC. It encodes CASSQDSYSGANVLTF.

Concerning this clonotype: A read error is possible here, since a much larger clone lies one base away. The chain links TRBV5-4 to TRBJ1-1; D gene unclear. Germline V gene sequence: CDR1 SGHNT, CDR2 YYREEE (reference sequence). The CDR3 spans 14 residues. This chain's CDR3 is CASSRHASDFPPSF. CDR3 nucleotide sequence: TGTGCCAGCAGCCGCCACGCCTCCGATTTCCCACCTTCCTTT.

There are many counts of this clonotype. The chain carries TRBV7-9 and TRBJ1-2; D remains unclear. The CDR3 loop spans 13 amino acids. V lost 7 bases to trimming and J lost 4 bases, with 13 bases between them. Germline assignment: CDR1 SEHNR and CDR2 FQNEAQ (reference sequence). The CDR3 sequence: CASTFGWVYGYTF. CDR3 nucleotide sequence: TGTGCCAGCACCTTTGGATGGGTCTATGGCTACACCTTC. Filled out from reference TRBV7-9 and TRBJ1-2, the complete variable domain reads DTGVSQNPRHKITKRGQNVTFRCDPISEHNRLYWYRQTLGQGPEFLTYFQNEAQLEKSRLLSDRFSAERPKGSFSTLEIQRTEQGDSAMYLCASTFGWVYGYTFGSGTRLTVV.

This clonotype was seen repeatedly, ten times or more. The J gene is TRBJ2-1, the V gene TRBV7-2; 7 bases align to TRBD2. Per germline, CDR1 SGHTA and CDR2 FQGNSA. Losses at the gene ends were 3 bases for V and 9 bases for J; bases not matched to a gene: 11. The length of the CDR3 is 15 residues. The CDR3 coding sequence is TGTGCCAGCAGCTTCCTCTCAGGGCCGGGGGGTGAGCAGTTCTTC. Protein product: CASSFLSGPGGEQFF.